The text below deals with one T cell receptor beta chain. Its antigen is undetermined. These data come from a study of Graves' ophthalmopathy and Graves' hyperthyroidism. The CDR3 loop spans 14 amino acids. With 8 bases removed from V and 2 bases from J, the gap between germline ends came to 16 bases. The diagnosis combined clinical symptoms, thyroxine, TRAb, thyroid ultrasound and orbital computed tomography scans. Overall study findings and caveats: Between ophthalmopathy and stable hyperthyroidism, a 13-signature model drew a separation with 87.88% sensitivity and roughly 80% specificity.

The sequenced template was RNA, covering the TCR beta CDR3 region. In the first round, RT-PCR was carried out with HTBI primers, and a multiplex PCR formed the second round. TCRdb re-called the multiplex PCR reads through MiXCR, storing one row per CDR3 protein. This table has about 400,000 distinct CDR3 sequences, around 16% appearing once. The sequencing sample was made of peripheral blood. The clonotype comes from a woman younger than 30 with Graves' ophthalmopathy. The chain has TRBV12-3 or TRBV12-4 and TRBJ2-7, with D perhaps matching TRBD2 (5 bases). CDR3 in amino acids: CASQREVGTYEQYF. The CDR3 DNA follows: TGTGCCAGCCAGAGGGAAGTCGGCACCTACGAGCAGTACTTC.